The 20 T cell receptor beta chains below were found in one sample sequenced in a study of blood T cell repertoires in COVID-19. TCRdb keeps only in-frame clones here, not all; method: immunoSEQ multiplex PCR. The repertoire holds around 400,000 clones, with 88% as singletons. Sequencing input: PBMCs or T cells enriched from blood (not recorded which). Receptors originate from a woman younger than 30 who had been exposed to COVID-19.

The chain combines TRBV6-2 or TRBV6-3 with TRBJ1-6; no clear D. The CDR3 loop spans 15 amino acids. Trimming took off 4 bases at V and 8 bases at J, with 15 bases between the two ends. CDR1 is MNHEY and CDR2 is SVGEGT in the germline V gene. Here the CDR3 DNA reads TGTGCCAGCAGTTCCCCCGACGGTGCGGATTCACCCCTCCACTTT. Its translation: CASSSPDGADSPLHF.

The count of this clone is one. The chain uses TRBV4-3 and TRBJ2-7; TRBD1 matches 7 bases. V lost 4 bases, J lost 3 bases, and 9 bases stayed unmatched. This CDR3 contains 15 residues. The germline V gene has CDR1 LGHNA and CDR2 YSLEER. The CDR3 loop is CASSPGQIGFYEQYF. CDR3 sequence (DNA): TGCGCCAGCAGCCCGGGACAGATTGGTTTCTACGAGCAGTACTTC.

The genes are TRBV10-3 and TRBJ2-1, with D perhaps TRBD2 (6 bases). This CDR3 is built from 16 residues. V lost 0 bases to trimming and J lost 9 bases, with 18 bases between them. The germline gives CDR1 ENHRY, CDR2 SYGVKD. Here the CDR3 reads CAISESGGLGGGEQFF. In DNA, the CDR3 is TGTGCCATCAGTGAGTCTGGGGGACTCGGTGGCGGTGAGCAGTTCTTC.

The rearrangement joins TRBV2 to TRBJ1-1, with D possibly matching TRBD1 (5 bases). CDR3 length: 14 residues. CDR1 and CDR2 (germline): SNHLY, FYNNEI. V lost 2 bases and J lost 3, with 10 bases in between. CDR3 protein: CASSEQGGYTEAFF. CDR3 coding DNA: TGTGCCAGCAGTGAACAGGGAGGATACACTGAAGCTTTCTTT.

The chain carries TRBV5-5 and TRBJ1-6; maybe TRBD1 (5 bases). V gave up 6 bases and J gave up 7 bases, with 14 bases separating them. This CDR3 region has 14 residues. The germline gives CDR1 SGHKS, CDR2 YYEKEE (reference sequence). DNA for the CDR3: TGTGCCAGCACCCTAAGTGGGGGGAATTCACCCCTCCACTTT. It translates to CASTLSGGNSPLHF.

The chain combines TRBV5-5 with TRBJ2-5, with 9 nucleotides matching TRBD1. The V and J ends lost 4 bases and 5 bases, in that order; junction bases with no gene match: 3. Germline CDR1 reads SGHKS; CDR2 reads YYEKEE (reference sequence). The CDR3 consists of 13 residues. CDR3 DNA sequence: TGTGCCAGCAGCGTGGACAGGGGTGAGACCCAGTACTTC. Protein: CASSVDRGETQYF.

CDR3 in DNA: TGTGCCAGCAGGCTGACAGGGATGAATACCTACAATGAGCAGTTCTTC. It translates to CASRLTGMNTYNEQFF. The V gene is TRBV6-4, the J gene TRBJ2-1, with TRBD1 matching over 7 bases. V lost 6 bases, J lost 2 bases, and 10 bases stayed unmatched. CDR3 length equals 16 residues. The germline V gene encodes CDR1 MRHNA and CDR2 SNTAGT.

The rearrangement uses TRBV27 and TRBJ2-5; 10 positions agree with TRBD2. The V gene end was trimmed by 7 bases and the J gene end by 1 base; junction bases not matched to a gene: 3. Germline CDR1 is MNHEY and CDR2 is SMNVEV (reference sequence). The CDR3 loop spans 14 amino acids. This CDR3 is CASKAGGRQETQYF. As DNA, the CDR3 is TGTGCCAGCAAAGCGGGAGGGCGCCAAGAGACCCAGTACTTC.

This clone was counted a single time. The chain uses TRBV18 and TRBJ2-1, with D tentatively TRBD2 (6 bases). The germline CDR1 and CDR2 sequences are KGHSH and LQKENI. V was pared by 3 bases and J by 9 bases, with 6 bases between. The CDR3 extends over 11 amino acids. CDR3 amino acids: CASSPRGEQFF. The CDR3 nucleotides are TGTGCCAGCTCACCGCGGGGTGAGCAGTTCTTC.

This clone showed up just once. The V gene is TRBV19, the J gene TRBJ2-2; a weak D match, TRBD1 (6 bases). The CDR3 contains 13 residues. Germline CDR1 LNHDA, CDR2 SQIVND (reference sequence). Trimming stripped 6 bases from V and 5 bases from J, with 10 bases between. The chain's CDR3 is CASSPQGTGELFF. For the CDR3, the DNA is TGTGCCAGTAGCCCCCAGGGGACCGGGGAGCTGTTTTTT.

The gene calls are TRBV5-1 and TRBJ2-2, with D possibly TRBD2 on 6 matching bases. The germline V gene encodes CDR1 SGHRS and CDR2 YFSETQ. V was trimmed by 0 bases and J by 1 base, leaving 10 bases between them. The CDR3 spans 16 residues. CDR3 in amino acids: CASSLDPGENTGELFF. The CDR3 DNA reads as TGCGCCAGCAGCTTGGATCCGGGGGAGAACACCGGGGAGCTGTTTTTT.

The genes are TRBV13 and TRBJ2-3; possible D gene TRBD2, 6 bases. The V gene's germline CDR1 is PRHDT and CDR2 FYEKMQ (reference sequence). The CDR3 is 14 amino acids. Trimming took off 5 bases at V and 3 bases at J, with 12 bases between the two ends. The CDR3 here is CASSPLAGTDTQYF. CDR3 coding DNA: TGTGCCAGCAGCCCCTTGGCGGGAACAGATACGCAGTATTTT.

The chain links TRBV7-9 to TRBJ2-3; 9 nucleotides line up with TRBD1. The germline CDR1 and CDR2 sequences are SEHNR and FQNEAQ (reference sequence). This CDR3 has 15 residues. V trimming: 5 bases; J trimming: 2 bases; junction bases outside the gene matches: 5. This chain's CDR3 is CASSPRTGDTDTQYF. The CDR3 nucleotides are TGTGCCAGCAGCCCGCGGACAGGGGACACAGATACGCAGTATTTT. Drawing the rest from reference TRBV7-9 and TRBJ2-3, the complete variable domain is DTGVSQNPRHKITKRGQNVTFRCDPISEHNRLYWYRQTLGQGPEFLTYFQNEAQLEKSRLLSDRFSAERPKGSFSTLEIQRTEQGDSAMYLCASSPRTGDTDTQYFGPGTRLTVL.

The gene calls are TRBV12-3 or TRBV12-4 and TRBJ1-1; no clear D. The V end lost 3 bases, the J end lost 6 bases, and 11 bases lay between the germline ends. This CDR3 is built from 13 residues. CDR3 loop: CASSLGGNAEAFF. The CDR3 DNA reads TGTGCCAGCAGTTTGGGAGGAAACGCTGAAGCTTTCTTT.

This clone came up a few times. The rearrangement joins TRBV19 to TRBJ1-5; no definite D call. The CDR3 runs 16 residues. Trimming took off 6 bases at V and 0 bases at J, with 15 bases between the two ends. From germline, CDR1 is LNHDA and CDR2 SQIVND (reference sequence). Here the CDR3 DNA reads TGTGCCAGTAGGCTTGGATATTACTATAGCAATCAGCCCCAGCATTTT. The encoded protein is CASRLGYYYSNQPQHF. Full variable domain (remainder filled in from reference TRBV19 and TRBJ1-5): DGGITQSPKYLFRKEGQNVTLSCEQNLNHDAMYWYRQDPGQGLRLIYYSQIVNDFQKGDIAEGYSVSREKKESFPLTVTSAQKNPTAFYLCASRLGYYYSNQPQHFGDGTRLSIL.

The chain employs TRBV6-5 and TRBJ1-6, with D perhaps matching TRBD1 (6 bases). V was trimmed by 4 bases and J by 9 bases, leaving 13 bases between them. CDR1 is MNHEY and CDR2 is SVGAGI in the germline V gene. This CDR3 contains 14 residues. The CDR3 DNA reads TGTGCCAGCAGTTCAGGGGATTATGGTTCACCCCTCCACTTT. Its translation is CASSSGDYGSPLHF.

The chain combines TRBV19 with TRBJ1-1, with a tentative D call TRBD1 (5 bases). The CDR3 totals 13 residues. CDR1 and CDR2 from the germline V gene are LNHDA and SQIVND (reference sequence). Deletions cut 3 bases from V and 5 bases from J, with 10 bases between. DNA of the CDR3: TGTGCCAGTAGTATCTGGGGGGGAACTGAAGCTTTCTTT. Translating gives CASSIWGGTEAFF. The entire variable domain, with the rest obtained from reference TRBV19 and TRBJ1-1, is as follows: DGGITQSPKYLFRKEGQNVTLSCEQNLNHDAMYWYRQDPGQGLRLIYYSQIVNDFQKGDIAEGYSVSREKKESFPLTVTSAQKNPTAFYLCASSIWGGTEAFFGQGTRLTVV.

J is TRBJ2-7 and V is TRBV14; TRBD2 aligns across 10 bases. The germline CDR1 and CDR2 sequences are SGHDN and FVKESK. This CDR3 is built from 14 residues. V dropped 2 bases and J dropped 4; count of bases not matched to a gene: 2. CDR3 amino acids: CASSQIAGGYEQYF. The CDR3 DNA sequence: TGTGCCAGCAGCCAAATAGCGGGGGGATACGAGCAGTACTTC.

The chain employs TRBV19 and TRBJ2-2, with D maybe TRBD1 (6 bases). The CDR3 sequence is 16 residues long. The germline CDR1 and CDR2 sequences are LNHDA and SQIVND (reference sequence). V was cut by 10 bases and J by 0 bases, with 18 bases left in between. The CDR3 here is CATTSSGTSNTGELFF. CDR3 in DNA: TGTGCCACTACATCCTCCGGGACATCGAACACCGGGGAGCTGTTTTTT.

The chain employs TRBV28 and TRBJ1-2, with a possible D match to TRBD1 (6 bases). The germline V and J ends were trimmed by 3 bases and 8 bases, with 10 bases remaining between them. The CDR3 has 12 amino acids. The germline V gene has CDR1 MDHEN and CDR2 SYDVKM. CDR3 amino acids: CASSLSGVGYTF. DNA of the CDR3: TGTGCCAGCAGTTTGTCAGGGGTCGGCTACACCTTC.